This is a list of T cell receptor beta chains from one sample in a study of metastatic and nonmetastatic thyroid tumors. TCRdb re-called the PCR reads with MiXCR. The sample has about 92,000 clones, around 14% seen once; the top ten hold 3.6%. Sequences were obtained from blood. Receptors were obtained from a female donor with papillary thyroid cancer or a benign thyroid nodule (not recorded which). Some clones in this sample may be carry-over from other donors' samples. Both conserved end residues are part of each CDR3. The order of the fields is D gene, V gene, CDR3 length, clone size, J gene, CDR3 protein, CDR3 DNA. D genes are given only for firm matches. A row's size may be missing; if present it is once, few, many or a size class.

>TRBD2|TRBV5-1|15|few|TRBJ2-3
CASSSLAGVLDTQYF
TGCGCCAGCAGCTCACTAGCGGGGGTTCTAGATACGCAGTATTTT
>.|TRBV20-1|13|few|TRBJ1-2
CSAHPGAVYSYTF
TGCAGTGCCCACCCTGGGGCAGTCTATAGCTACACCTTC
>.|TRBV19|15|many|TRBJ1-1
CASSMGADLNTEAFF
TGTGCCAGTAGTATGGGAGCAGACCTGAACACTGAAGCTTTCTTT
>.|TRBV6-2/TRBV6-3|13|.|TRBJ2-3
CATLWSVTDTQYF
TGTGCCACCCTATGGTCGGTTACAGATACGCAGTATTTT
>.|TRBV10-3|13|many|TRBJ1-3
CAFRQERGNTIYF
TGTGCCTTCCGACAGGAACGTGGAAACACCATATATTTT
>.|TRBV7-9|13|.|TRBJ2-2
CALGTTNTCELFF
TGTGCCCTTGGGACCACGAACACCTGTGAGCTGTTTTTT
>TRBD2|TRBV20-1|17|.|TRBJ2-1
CSARTSGGYSSYNEQFF
TGCAGTGCTCGTACTAGCGGGGGCTATAGCTCCTACAATGAGCAGTTCTTC
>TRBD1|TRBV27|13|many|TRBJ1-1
CASKDRGGTEAFF
TGTGCCAGCAAAGACAGGGGCGGGACTGAAGCTTTCTTT
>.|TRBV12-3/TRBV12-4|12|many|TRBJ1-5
CASRLAIQPQHF
TGTGCCAGCAGGCTGGCCATTCAGCCCCAGCATTTT
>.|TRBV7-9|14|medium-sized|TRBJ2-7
CASSLEGGGYEQYF
TGTGCCAGCAGCTTAGAGGGGGGTGGGTACGAGCAGTACTTC
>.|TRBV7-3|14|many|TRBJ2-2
CASSRDARAGELFF
TGTGCCAGCAGCCGGGACGCCCGAGCCGGGGAGCTGTTTTTT
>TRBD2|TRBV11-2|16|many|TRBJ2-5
CASSYLAGNTQETQYF
TGTGCCAGCAGCTACCTAGCGGGGAATACTCAAGAGACCCAGTACTTC
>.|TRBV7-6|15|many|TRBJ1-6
CASSLMGQGNSPLHF
TGTGCCAGCAGCTTAATGGGTCAGGGTAACTCACCCCTCCACTTT
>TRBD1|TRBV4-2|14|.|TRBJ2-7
CASSKKGTGDEQYF
TGTGCCAGCAGCAAAAAAGGGACAGGCGACGAGCAGTACTTC
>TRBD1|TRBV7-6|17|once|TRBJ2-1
CASSLLGQGGIYNEQFF
TGTGCCAGCAGCTTACTAGGACAGGGTGGGATCTACAATGAGCAGTTCTTC